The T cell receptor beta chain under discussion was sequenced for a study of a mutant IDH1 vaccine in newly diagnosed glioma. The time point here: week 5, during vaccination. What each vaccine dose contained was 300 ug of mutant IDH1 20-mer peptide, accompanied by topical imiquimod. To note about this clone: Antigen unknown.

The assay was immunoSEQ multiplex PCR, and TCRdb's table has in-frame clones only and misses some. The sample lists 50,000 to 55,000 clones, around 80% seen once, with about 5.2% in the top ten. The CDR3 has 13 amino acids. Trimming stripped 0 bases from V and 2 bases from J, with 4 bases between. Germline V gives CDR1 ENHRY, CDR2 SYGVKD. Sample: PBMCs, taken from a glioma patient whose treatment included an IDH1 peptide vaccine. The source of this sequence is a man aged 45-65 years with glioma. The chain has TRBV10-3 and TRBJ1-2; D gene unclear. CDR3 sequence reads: CAISESTNYGYTF. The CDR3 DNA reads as TGTGCCATCAGTGAGTCAACGAACTATGGCTACACCTTC.